Sequencing of this T cell receptor beta chain was carried out in a study of response to subunit inactivated influenza vaccine. Trimming took 4 bases from V and 8 from J; bases not matched to a gene: 3. CDR1 ENHRY and CDR2 SYGVKD come from the germline V gene. This CDR3 is 14 amino acids long. This clonotype was counted only a few times. TCRdb reanalysed the RT-PCR reads using MiXCR and keeps one entry per CDR3 protein. The table shows about 520,000 distinct CDR3 sequences, with approximately 11% occurring only once. This sequence originates from a man aged 50-60 years who received an inactivated influenza vaccine. The sample was PBMCs from blood, taken roughly 48 days after vaccination. The gene calls are TRBV10-3 and TRBJ1-6, with 9 bases lining up with TRBD1. The chain's CDR3 is CAISVRDRDSPLHF. CDR3 nucleotides: TGTGCCATCAGTGTTCGGGACAGGGATTCACCCCTCCACTTT.